This T cell receptor (beta chain) was captured in a study of CD8+ T cells in alopecia areata. Study as a whole: Those treated were given oral tofacitinib at 5 to 10 mg twice daily.

The CDR3 runs 15 residues. Germline CDR1 SEHNR, CDR2 FQNEAQ (reference sequence). V was shortened by 5 bases and J by 4 bases, with 15 bases between the two germline ends. Extracted RNA was reverse transcribed into cDNA, the sequencing template. Clones were sequenced by immunoSEQ multiplex PCR, and TCRdb holds only the in-frame ones, with some missing. The sample records about 200,000 clones, about three fifths being singletons. The V and J genes are TRBV7-9 and TRBJ2-1; tentative D call: TRBD1 (6 bases). The source was CD4+ T cells sorted from blood, collected at week 0. The sequence was obtained from a human donor with alopecia areata. DNA for the CDR3: TGTGCCAGCAGCCCCTCCCAGGGGTCGTACAATGAGCAGTTCTTC. Translation: CASSPSQGSYNEQFF.